One and the same sample provided the 7 T cell receptor beta chains below, sequenced in a study of cytomegalovirus exposure and HLA in healthy donors (dated 2017 in TCRdb). The method behind the library was the immunoSEQ multiplex PCR assay. For the multiplex PCR, a mixture combining 60 forward primers for TCR Vbeta segments and 13 reverse primers for TCR Jbeta segments was used. TCRdb stores this immuneACCESS table with in-frame sequences only. Part of the clones is absent; in the studies checked, under half of the shortfall reflects unresolved V genes, and no reason is known for the rest. Present in this sample are some 180,000 clones, around 84% of which were seen just once. The ten biggest clones cover approximately 1.2% of the sample. The material sequenced was PBMCs. Receptors originate from a girl aged 2 to 9 in good health and CMV-seropositive.

The gene calls are TRBV5-3 and TRBJ1-3; D possibly corresponds to TRBD1 (6 bases). TRBV5-3 is an ORF, with its function uncertain. Trimming removed 6 bases from V and 2 bases from J, with 21 bases in between. The CDR3 is 17 residues long. The CDR3: CARKRGGAWGAGNTIYF. The CDR3 bases are TGTGCCAGAAAAAGGGGGGGAGCTTGGGGCGCTGGAAACACCATATATTTT.

The rearrangement joins TRBV14 to TRBJ1-1; the D gene is possibly TRBD1 (6 bases). The V end was cut by 1 base, the J end by 8 bases, with 14 bases between. The CDR3 loop spans 14 amino acids. The germline V gene has CDR1 SGHDN and CDR2 FVKESK. CDR3 nucleotide sequence: TGTGCCAGCAGCCAAGCCGGGACAAGCCCAGAAGCTTTCTTT. It codes for CASSQAGTSPEAFF.

The chain has TRBV19 and TRBJ1-2, with TRBD1 as a possible D gene (5 bases). Germline CDR1 LNHDA, CDR2 SQIVND (reference sequence). This CDR3 has 15 amino acids. The V gene lost 1 base and the J gene lost 8 bases, with 17 bases spanning the gap. The CDR3 DNA reads as TGTGCCAGTAGTATAGCTCCGGCGCAGGGTGGCGGCTACACCTTC. Protein sequence: CASSIAPAQGGGYTF.

The chain has TRBV4-1 and TRBJ2-1; 7 bases match TRBD1. The J segment lost 2 bases and the V segment lost 1 base, leaving 2 bases of the junction unmatched. CDR3 length equals 15 residues. The germline V gene has CDR1 MGHRA and CDR2 YSYEKL. CDR3 residues: CASSQGQGPYNEQFF. Here the CDR3 DNA reads TGCGCCAGCAGCCAAGGACAGGGTCCCTACAATGAGCAGTTCTTC.

The table lists this clone with a few counts. The chain uses TRBV6-1 and TRBJ2-7; TRBD1 aligns across 9 bases. Germline assignment: CDR1 MNHNS and CDR2 SASEGT. The CDR3 sequence is 14 residues long. Trimming cost V 7 bases and J 4 bases; bases outside gene matches: 8. CDR3 sequence reads: CASNPGTGWYEQYF. The CDR3 nucleotides read TGTGCCAGCAATCCCGGGACAGGGTGGTACGAGCAGTACTTC.

The CDR3 DNA is TGTGCCAGCAGCGTGAGCGGGGGGGCGGGCACAGATACGCAGTATTTT. Translation: CASSVSGGAGTDTQYF. The chain recombines TRBV9 with TRBJ2-3; TRBD2 matches 10 bases. The CDR3 sequence is 16 residues long. Germline CDR1 and CDR2: SGDLS and YYNGEE. V lost 2 bases to trimming and J lost 1 base; unmatched junction nucleotides: 4.

This chain joins TRBV28 and TRBJ1-3, with a possible D match to TRBD1 (5 bases). Germline CDR1 and CDR2: MDHEN and SYDVKM. Deletions cut 8 bases from V and 11 bases from J, with 13 bases between. The length of the CDR3 is 11 residues. CDR3 in DNA: TGTGCCAGCGGGGCTTCACGCGCCATATATTTT. Its protein product is CASGASRAIYF.